This TCR beta chain was captured by sequencing in a study of T cells after yellow fever vaccination. Study observations and caveats: Post-booster repertoires again held most primary-vaccination clones (roughly 95% CD4, 88% CD8).

The CDR3 extends over 15 amino acids. CDR1 LGHNA and CDR2 YSLEER come from the germline V gene. The V gene lost 0 bases and the J gene lost 3 bases, with 11 bases spanning the gap. TCRdb passed the 5' RACE reads through MiXCR, listing each CDR3 protein once. There are fewer than 90,000 distinct CDR3 sequences in the sample; 7.1% occur only once, and about 33% lies in the top ten. This clonotype was seen many times. Its specificity is not known. The clonotype was recovered from a man between 18 and 29 years old who received the YFV17D yellow fever vaccine. The V call is TRBV4-3, the J call TRBJ1-1, with D perhaps matching TRBD1 (5 bases). The material was CD8+ T cells sorted from PBMCs, obtained less than 6 days after the first yellow fever vaccination. CDR3 nucleotide sequence: TGCGCCAGCAGCCAAGATGACAGCAGGTACACTGAAGCTTTCTTT. The encoded protein is CASSQDDSRYTEAFF.